The following is a T cell receptor (beta chain) sequence with its context. The sample belongs to a study of blood T cell repertoires in COVID-19. On the study more broadly: Donors in the United States, Italy and Spain gave samples during acute or convalescent COVID-19. PBMCs, B-cell-depleted T cells, or T cells were the source of the cDNA or gDNA that made up the material.

In the authors' workflow: Reference gene primer amplification yielded estimated nucleated cell counts. TCRdb keeps only in-frame clones here, not all; method: immunoSEQ multiplex PCR. V and J calls and clone size are those listed in that table; D and trimming were worked out from the DNA. The sample yields fewer than 55,000 clones, 86% seen once. This CDR3 is 16 amino acids long. The germline CDR1 and CDR2 sequences are SNHLY and FYNNEI. Trimming cost V 5 bases and J 4 bases; bases outside gene matches: 8. What was sequenced was peripheral blood. The rearrangement uses TRBV2 and TRBJ2-3; 11 bases fit TRBD2. This receptor was obtained from a woman between 55 and 75 years old with acute or convalescent COVID-19. CDR3 bases: TGTGCCAGCAGTAAACTGACTAGCGGGACCTCAGATACGCAGTATTTT. Its translation is CASSKLTSGTSDTQYF.